This paragraph reports one T cell receptor beta chain. High-throughput TCR beta sequencing covered peripheral CD8+ and CD4+ T cells. Germline-derived CDR1 and CDR2 are DFQATT and SNEGSKA (reference sequence). The ends lost 3 bases at V and 2 bases at J; junction bases unmatched: 3. The CDR3 is 14 residues long. Reverse transcription used roughly 0.45 to 1 ug RNA and random hexamers. In TCRdb, the immunoSEQ multiplex PCR reads were re-called with MiXCR into one record per CDR3 protein. The data show 95,000 to 150,000 distinct CDR3 sequences, with over 90% seen just once and 0.25% to 0.3% held by the top ten. These data come from a study of CD8 T cells in Susac syndrome. On the study more broadly: Active disease was present in roughly 6 of the sequenced Susac syndrome patients, and remission in fewer than 10. Patients with Susac syndrome were therapy-naive, on corticosteroids, or on intravenous immunoglobulin alone at blood draw.

V gene TRBV20-1 combines with J gene TRBJ1-4, with 7 bases fitting TRBD1. This TCR came from a human donor with Susac syndrome. The sequencing input was CD8+ T cells from PBMCs. CDR3 nucleotides: TGCAGTGCTAGGCTCAGGGGGACTAATGAAAAACTGTTTTTT. This codes for CSARLRGTNEKLFF.